Below are 19 T cell receptor beta chains sequenced from a single sample in a study of T cells in Graves' hyperthyroidism and ophthalmopathy. The TCR beta CDR3 regions underwent amplification using RNA transcripts as the source. Using the HTBI primer set, a first-round RT-PCR was run on the TCR CDR3. TCRdb independently ran MiXCR on the multiplex PCR reads; one entry per CDR3 protein. Of roughly 500,000 distinct CDR3 sequences listed, more than 45% were seen once; the top ten hold roughly 19%. Source material: peripheral blood or thyroid tissue (not recorded which). The receptors here all came from an adult woman with Graves' disease, either hyperthyroidism or ophthalmopathy (not recorded which).

The table lists this clonotype with many counts. J is TRBJ1-5 and V is TRBV5-1, with D possibly matching TRBD1 (6 bases). V was clipped by 4 bases and J by 4 bases, with 9 bases between them. The CDR3 has 13 amino acids. Germline lookup yields CDR1 SGHRS and CDR2 YFSETQ. CDR3 sequence reads: CASSTGHNQPQHF. The CDR3 DNA reads as TGCGCCAGCAGCACGGGACATAATCAGCCCCAGCATTTT.

The chain recombines TRBV10-3 with TRBJ1-6; TRBD1 matches 9 bases. The CDR3 is 13 amino acids. Looked up from germline, CDR1 is ENHRY and CDR2 is SYGVKD. In DNA, the CDR3 is TGTGCGATACGCCGGGACAGGGATTCACCCCTCCACTTT. Protein: CAIRRDRDSPLHF.

Turning to this clonotype: This likely comes from a read error, as the CDR3 has no conserved phenylalanine or tryptophan at its end. The chain recombines TRBV4-2 with TRBJ1-2; D is unresolved. This CDR3 contains 13 residues. The germline gives CDR1 LGHNA, CDR2 YNFKEQ. V was pared by 3 bases and J by 1 base, with 6 bases between. The CDR3 sequence: CASSQRINYGYTL. DNA for the CDR3: TGTGCCAGCAGCCAGCGGATTAACTATGGCTACACCCTC.

This chain uses TRBV5-6 with TRBJ1-4; TRBD1 is a possible D gene (6 bases). Germline values: CDR1 SGHDT, CDR2 YYEEEE. Between the trimmed V and J ends, which lost 4 bases and 6 bases, there was a span of 16 bases. The CDR3 has 15 amino acids. CDR3 DNA: TGTGCCAGCAGCCTAGAAACAGGGAGGGATGAAAAACTGTTTTTT. Translation: CASSLETGRDEKLFF.

The chain couples TRBV24-1 to TRBJ1-1, with D perhaps TRBD1 (6 bases). V lost 10 bases and J lost 0, with 11 bases in between. There are 13 residues in the CDR3. Germline-derived CDR1 and CDR2 are KGHDR and SFDVKD. CDR3 protein: CATKGTLNTEAFF. DNA of the CDR3: TGTGCCACTAAGGGGACACTGAACACTGAAGCTTTCTTT.

In this sample, this clonotype turned up many times. The chain couples TRBV4-1 to TRBJ1-5, with D possibly TRBD1 on 6 matching bases. The V gene lost 1 base and the J gene lost 6 bases, with 16 bases spanning the gap. Germline V gene data show CDR1 as MGHRA and CDR2 as YSYEKL. The CDR3 sequence is 16 residues long. The CDR3 DNA follows: TGCGCCAGCAGCCAAGGTCCGGGGGCGTTCAGTCAGCCCCAGCATTTT. Amino acids: CASSQGPGAFSQPQHF.

This clonotype occurred many times. The CDR3 protein is CASKMTGTEEQYF. CDR3 sequence (DNA): TGTGCCAGCAAGATGACAGGGACGGAGGAGCAGTACTTC. J is TRBJ2-7 and V is TRBV12-3 or TRBV12-4; 7 bases agree with TRBD1. V was pared by 7 bases and J by 7 bases, with 10 bases of the junction left unmatched. CDR3 length equals 13 residues.

This clonotype has just one count. The chain links TRBV7-3 to TRBJ2-5, with D possibly being TRBD1 (7 bases). The CDR3 is 13 amino acids. Trimming took 7 bases from V and 5 from J, leaving 14 bases between them. Germline V CDR1 and CDR2: SGHTA, FQGTGA. The CDR3 nucleotides are TGTGCCAGCATCCTACAGGGGAGGGAGACCCAGTACTTC. Protein product: CASILQGRETQYF.

The chain links TRBV10-2 to TRBJ1-1; the D is unclear. The V gene lost 11 bases and the J gene lost 3 bases, with 1 base spanning the gap. CDR1 is WSHSY, CDR2 SAAADI, per germline. The CDR3 is 8 residues long. The CDR3, as DNA: TGCGCCTACACTGAAGCTTTCTTT. The encoded protein is CAYTEAFF.

This clonotype was seen ten or more times. This chain connects TRBV3-1 to TRBJ1-6, with 9 bases identical to TRBD1. Germline CDR1 reads LGHDT; CDR2 reads YNNKEL (reference sequence). Trimming removed 4 bases from V and 7 bases from J; junction bases left unmatched: 8. The CDR3 has 16 amino acids. As DNA, the CDR3 is TGTGCCAGCAGCCGGGCCGGGACAGGGAGAAATTCACCCCTCCACTTT. Translated: CASSRAGTGRNSPLHF.

The chain links TRBV20-1 to TRBJ2-5, with TRBD1 matching 8 bases. Per germline, CDR1 DFQATT and CDR2 SNEGSKA (reference sequence). After removal of 0 bases from V and 4 bases from J, the junction contained 7 bases not matched to a gene. This CDR3 is built from 15 residues. The CDR3 DNA sequence: TGCAGTGCTAGAGAAACCGACAGGGGCGGAGAGACCCAGTACTTC. Amino acids: CSARETDRGGETQYF.

This clonotype was found a few times. The chain has TRBV19 and TRBJ2-6; no reliable D call. The CDR3 is 15 amino acids. CDR1 and CDR2 (germline): LNHDA, SQIVND (reference sequence). V lost 6 bases to trimming and J lost 0 bases, with 9 bases between them. This CDR3 is CASRDRLSGANVLTF. Written as DNA, the CDR3 is TGTGCCAGTAGGGACCGGCTCTCTGGGGCCAACGTCCTGACTTTC.

V usage is TRBV9 and J usage is TRBJ1-1; D is uncertain. Germline loops: CDR1 SGDLS, CDR2 YYNGEE. V was cut by 3 bases and J by 3 bases, with 18 bases left in between. CDR3 length: 16 residues. The CDR3 coding sequence is TGTGCCAGCAGCGAGACTAGCGGGGTCGGGGACACTGAAGCTTTCTTT. This codes for CASSETSGVGDTEAFF.

This clonotype appeared a few times. A much larger clone lies one base from this, so it may be a read error. This chain uses TRBV19 with TRBJ2-5, with a tentative D call TRBD2 (6 bases). Germline V gives CDR1 LNHDA, CDR2 SQIVND (reference sequence). The CDR3 sequence is 13 residues long. V was shortened by 6 bases and J by 11 bases, with 19 bases between the two germline ends. CDR3 amino acids: CASSISFGEAQYF. The CDR3, as DNA: TGTGCCAGTAGCATCTCCTTCGGGGAGGCTCAGTACTTC.

This clonotype was detected ten times or more. The chain joins TRBV4-2 to TRBJ2-7; D gene uncertain. The V gene's germline CDR1 is LGHNA and CDR2 YNFKEQ. The CDR3 length is 15 residues. V was shortened by 0 bases and J by 3 bases, with 12 bases between the two germline ends. The CDR3: CASSQDAGLGYEQYF. CDR3 bases: TGTGCCAGCAGCCAAGATGCCGGGTTGGGCTACGAGCAGTACTTC.

CDR3 coding DNA: TGTGCCAGCAGCCAAAGAGGGAGGGATCAGCCCCAGCATTTT. This codes for CASSQRGRDQPQHF. The chain employs TRBV7-2 and TRBJ1-5; no definite D call. Trimming took 5 bases from V and 5 from J, leaving 13 bases between them. Germline V gene data show CDR1 as SGHTA and CDR2 as FQGNSA. CDR3 length: 14 residues. Based on the CDR3 plus reference TRBV7-2 and TRBJ1-5, the full variable domain is GAGVSQSPSNKVTEKGKDVELRCDPISGHTALYWYRQSLGQGLEFLIYFQGNSAPDKSGLPSDRFSAERTGGSVSTLTIQRTQQEDSAVYLCASSQRGRDQPQHFGDGTRLSIL.

This clonotype was observed many times. This rearrangement joins TRBV7-8 to TRBJ2-7; D possibly corresponds to TRBD2 (5 bases). Germline-derived CDR1 and CDR2 are SGHVS and FQNEAQ. The germline V and J ends were trimmed by 5 bases and 4 bases, with 21 bases remaining between them. The CDR3 spans 16 residues. This chain's CDR3 is CASSNLRDRDLYEQYF. CDR3 nucleotide sequence: TGTGCCAGCAGCAACCTCCGGGATCGCGACCTATACGAGCAGTACTTC. Combining the CDR3 with reference TRBV7-8 and TRBJ2-7 gives the whole variable domain GAGVSQSPRYKVAKRGQDVALRCDPISGHVSLFWYQQALGQGPEFLTYFQNEAQLDKSGLPSDRFFAERPEGSVSTLKIQRTQQEDSAVYLCASSNLRDRDLYEQYFGPGTRLTVT.

V is TRBV19 and J is TRBJ2-6; 9 positions agree with TRBD1. CDR1 and CDR2 from the germline V gene are LNHDA and SQIVND (reference sequence). The J segment lost 0 bases and the V segment lost 6 bases, leaving 3 bases of the junction unmatched. The CDR3 sequence is 16 residues long. CDR3 DNA: TGTGCCAGTAGCACAGGGGGCAGCTCTGGGGCCAACGTCCTGACTTTC. Residues: CASSTGGSSGANVLTF. Together with reference TRBV19 and TRBJ2-6, the CDR3 gives the full variable domain: DGGITQSPKYLFRKEGQNVTLSCEQNLNHDAMYWYRQDPGQGLRLIYYSQIVNDFQKGDIAEGYSVSREKKESFPLTVTSAQKNPTAFYLCASSTGGSSGANVLTFGAGSRLTVL.

The V call is TRBV20-1, the J call TRBJ2-7, with 8 bases aligning to TRBD2. Germline V gene sequence: CDR1 DFQATT, CDR2 SNEGSKA (reference sequence). V shed 4 bases, J shed 3 bases, and the junction held 11 bases outside the gene matches. There are 15 residues in the CDR3. The CDR3 sequence is CSAKGGAGVDYEQYF. The CDR3 region has the DNA TGCAGTGCTAAGGGGGGAGCGGGAGTGGACTACGAGCAGTACTTC.